A single sample gave rise to the 22 T cell receptor beta chains below, sequenced in a study of T cell responses to AZD1222 COVID-19 vaccine. Generated by immunoSEQ multiplex PCR, the TCRdb table keeps only in-frame clones and is missing some. The table includes approximately 100,000 clones, roughly 86% detected once. The starting material was peripheral blood, obtained on day 0 of MenACWY control vaccination. These receptors all come from an adult in good health.

The rearrangement joins TRBV28 to TRBJ1-5; 9 nucleotides agree with TRBD1. There are 14 residues in the CDR3. CDR1 MDHEN and CDR2 SYDVKM come from the germline V gene. The ends lost 6 bases at V and 9 bases at J; junction bases unmatched: 9. The CDR3 DNA sequence: TGTGCCAGCAGGATACAGGGGGCGGCCTGGCCCCAGCATTTT. Its translation is CASRIQGAAWPQHF.

The sample holds one count of this clone. This specimen includes other DNA sequences encoding the same CDR3. V is TRBV6-1 and J is TRBJ2-2; D may match TRBD1 or TRBD2 (5 bases each). The CDR3 contains 14 residues. The germline CDR1 and CDR2 sequences are MNHNS and SASEGT. Deletions cut 1 base from V and 3 bases from J, with 6 bases between. This CDR3 is CASSEVGDTGELFF. CDR3 nucleotide sequence: TGTGCCAGCAGTGAAGTGGGGGACACCGGGGAGCTGTTTTTT.

The V gene is TRBV19, the J gene TRBJ1-4, with 8 bases identical to TRBD1. With V trimmed by 6 bases and J by 3 bases, 3 bases remained unmatched. The CDR3 spans 14 residues. Germline CDR1 reads LNHDA; CDR2 reads SQIVND (reference sequence). CDR3 loop: CASSAGQANEKLFF. Here the CDR3 DNA reads TGTGCCAGTAGCGCGGGACAGGCTAATGAAAAACTGTTTTTT. The variable domain in full, completed from reference TRBV19 and TRBJ1-4, reads DGGITQSPKYLFRKEGQNVTLSCEQNLNHDAMYWYRQDPGQGLRLIYYSQIVNDFQKGDIAEGYSVSREKKESFPLTVTSAQKNPTAFYLCASSAGQANEKLFFGSGTQLSVL.

The V and J genes are TRBV5-4 and TRBJ2-5; no clear D. This CDR3 comprises 15 residues. Germline V lookup: CDR1 SGHNT, CDR2 YYREEE (reference sequence). Trimming took off 1 base at V and 4 bases at J, with 14 bases between the two ends. CDR3 sequence reads: CASSLPGPMGETQYF. The CDR3 DNA is TGTGCCAGCAGCTTGCCAGGTCCTATGGGAGAGACCCAGTACTTC.

The V gene is TRBV4-3, the J gene TRBJ1-4; TRBD1 agrees at 7 bases. The CDR3 is 15 residues long. Trimming at V came to 1 base and at J to 1 base, leaving 0 bases not matched to a gene. In germline, CDR1 is LGHNA, CDR2 YSLEER. In DNA form, the CDR3 reads TGCGCCAGCAGCCAAGGACAGGGAACTAATGAAAAACTGTTTTTT. Encoded protein: CASSQGQGTNEKLFF.

The chain is built from TRBV28 and TRBJ1-1, with D possibly matching TRBD1 (5 bases). The CDR3 length is 15 residues. Germline CDR1 is MDHEN and CDR2 is SYDVKM. V dropped 4 bases and J dropped 1 base, with 13 bases sitting between them. CDR3 protein: CASSSIGTENTEAFF. In DNA, the CDR3 is TGTGCCAGCAGTTCGATCGGGACGGAGAACACTGAAGCTTTCTTT.

CDR3 DNA: TGTGCCAGCAGTTTAGGACATCTAATTGACACTGAAGCTTTCTTT. It translates to CASSLGHLIDTEAFF. The chain has TRBV28 and TRBJ1-1; a weak D match, TRBD1 (5 bases). The V gene's germline CDR1 is MDHEN and CDR2 SYDVKM. Trimming removed 2 bases at V and 3 bases at J, with 13 bases between. This CDR3 region has 15 residues.

This chain's CDR3 is CASSLEFGGGNSGNTIYF. The CDR3 nucleotides read TGCGCCAGCAGCTTGGAGTTTGGTGGCGGAAACTCTGGAAACACCATATATTTT. V usage is TRBV5-1 and J usage is TRBJ1-3; D is unclear. Trimming stripped 0 bases from V and 0 bases from J, with 16 bases between. Germline V gives CDR1 SGHRS, CDR2 YFSETQ. CDR3 size: 18 residues.

The rearrangement joins TRBV7-9 to TRBJ2-7; TRBD2 might be the D (6 bases). Trimming cost V 4 bases and J 1 base, with 11 bases left between them. The CDR3 runs 14 residues. Germline-derived CDR1 and CDR2 are SEHNR and FQNEAQ (reference sequence). The CDR3 sequence: CASSSRGGSYEQYF. CDR3 DNA: TGTGCCAGCAGCTCCCGGGGAGGATCCTACGAGCAGTACTTC.

This sequence joins TRBV7-2 and TRBJ2-7; D gene ambiguous. V gave up 4 bases and J gave up 2 bases, with 3 bases separating them. From germline, CDR1 is SGHTA and CDR2 FQGNSA. This CDR3 contains 11 residues. CDR3 bases: TGTGCCAGCAGCTCGGCCTACGAGCAGTACTTC. This gives the protein CASSSAYEQYF.

A few counts support this clone. The V gene is TRBV6-5, the J gene TRBJ2-7, with D perhaps matching TRBD1 (6 bases). V lost 7 bases, J lost 5 bases, and 21 bases lay in between. The V gene's germline CDR1 is MNHEY and CDR2 SVGAGI. This CDR3 is built from 15 residues. The CDR3 coding sequence is TGTGCCAGCACATCTTGGACCGGGACAATCCACGAGCAGTACTTC. It yields the protein CASTSWTGTIHEQYF.

The chain has TRBV7-2 and TRBJ2-1, with a tentative D call TRBD2 (6 bases). Germline CDR1 SGHTA, CDR2 FQGNSA. V lost 5 bases, J lost 4 bases, and 15 bases lay in between. This CDR3 spans 15 amino acids. The CDR3 protein is CASSQAEGVYNEQFF. In DNA, the CDR3 is TGTGCCAGCAGCCAAGCGGAGGGCGTTTACAATGAGCAGTTCTTC.

The chain has TRBV7-9 and TRBJ2-3; no clear D. Germline V gene sequence: CDR1 SEHNR, CDR2 FQNEAQ (reference sequence). The CDR3 extends over 16 amino acids. V was trimmed by 2 bases and J by 2 bases, leaving 14 bases between them. CDR3 amino acids: CASSLSKRPLTDTQYF. The CDR3 DNA reads as TGTGCCAGCAGCTTAAGCAAGCGACCACTCACAGATACGCAGTATTTT.

This clone has a single count. V is TRBV5-1 and J is TRBJ2-1; D is tentatively TRBD1 or TRBD2 (5 bases each). The CDR3 is 15 residues long. The germline V gene has CDR1 SGHRS and CDR2 YFSETQ. Trimming removed 1 base at V and 3 bases at J, with 11 bases between. The CDR3 DNA is TGCGCCAGCAGCTTGTCGGCAGGGAGCTACAATGAGCAGTTCTTC. Its protein product is CASSLSAGSYNEQFF.

Comments on this clone: An end of the junction does not agree with germline; a read error may underlie this. This chain links TRBV7-7 with TRBJ1-1, with D hard to call. CDR1 is SSHAT and CDR2 is FNYEAQ in the germline V gene (reference sequence). CDR3 length: 13 amino acids. Here the CDR3 DNA reads TGTGCTAGCAGCTCCGATGTGGGGACTGAAGCTTTCTTT. Translated, it gives CASSSDVGTEAFF.

The chain couples TRBV3-1 (or the pseudogene TRBV3-2) to TRBJ2-5; 9 bases are shared with TRBD1. The CDR3 is 18 amino acids. Germline trimming cut 5 bases from V and 8 bases from J; bases unmatched to any gene: 21. CDR1 is LGHDT and CDR2 is YNNKEL in the germline V gene (reference sequence). The CDR3 is CASSLPLKTGGVKRTQYF. The DNA of the CDR3 is TGTGCCAGCAGCTTACCCCTCAAGACAGGGGGAGTAAAGAGAACCCAGTACTTC.

The chain joins TRBV7-2 to TRBJ1-5; maybe TRBD1 (5 bases). The V end lost 5 bases, the J end lost 0 bases, and 20 bases lay between the germline ends. This CDR3 has 18 amino acids. The germline CDR1 and CDR2 sequences are SGHTA and FQGNSA. The DNA for the CDR3 is TGTGCCAGCAGCGTCCACTCTACAGGCGTCGGTAGCAATCAGCCCCAGCATTTT. Amino acids: CASSVHSTGVGSNQPQHF.

This rearrangement joins TRBV6-5 to TRBJ2-7; 7 bases are a match to TRBD1. Losses at the gene ends were 10 bases for V and 0 bases for J; bases not matched to a gene: 6. Germline-derived CDR1 and CDR2 are MNHEY and SVGAGI. The CDR3 has 13 amino acids. CDR3 loop: CATGTVSSYEQYF. The DNA for the CDR3 is TGTGCCACCGGGACAGTAAGCTCCTACGAGCAGTACTTC.

This clone was counted a single time. J is TRBJ1-5 and V is TRBV6-2 or TRBV6-3; no clear D gene. V dropped 2 bases and J dropped 2 bases, with 16 bases sitting between them. Germline assignment: CDR1 MNHEY and CDR2 SVGEGT. CDR3 length equals 17 residues. Here the CDR3 reads CASSYDRRNGGNQPQHF. CDR3 DNA sequence: TGTGCCAGCAGTTACGATCGGAGAAATGGGGGCAATCAGCCCCAGCATTTT.

This chain joins TRBV28 and TRBJ2-1, with D perhaps TRBD2 (6 bases). CDR3 length: 15 residues. V lost 8 bases to trimming and J lost 2 bases, with 16 bases between them. CDR1 is MDHEN and CDR2 is SYDVKM in the germline V gene. The CDR3 sequence: CASRLSGLTYNEQFF. In DNA form, the CDR3 reads TGTGCCAGCCGGCTTTCGGGACTGACCTACAATGAGCAGTTCTTC.

This chain connects TRBV19 to TRBJ2-7; 8 nucleotides match TRBD2. The CDR3 covers 12 residues. CDR1 LNHDA and CDR2 SQIVND come from the germline V gene (reference sequence). With V trimmed by 6 bases and J by 3 bases, 1 base remained unmatched. The CDR3 DNA reads as TGTGCCAGTAGCGGGAGGGTCTACGAGCAGTACTTC. Its protein is CASSGRVYEQYF.

This clone was found once. The genes are TRBV7-6 and TRBJ2-7; the D gene is possibly TRBD1 (5 bases). This CDR3 is 15 amino acids long. CDR1 SGHVS and CDR2 FNYEAQ come from the germline V gene. Trimming left V 0 bases short and J 0 bases short, with 9 bases between. As DNA, the CDR3 is TGTGCCAGCAGCTTAGCGCCGGACATCTCCTACGAGCAGTACTTC. This sequence encodes CASSLAPDISYEQYF. The full variable domain, its missing parts supplied by reference TRBV7-6 and TRBJ2-7, is GAGVSQSPRYKVTKRGQDVALRCDPISGHVSLYWYRQALGQGPEFLTYFNYEAQQDKSGLPNDRFSAERPEGSISTLTIQRTEQRDSAMYRCASSLAPDISYEQYFGPGTRLTVT.